This TCR beta chain is from a study of T-cell reconstitution after alpha-beta-depleted transplantation in children. Trimming took 0 bases from V and 1 from J; bases not matched to a gene: 10. Germline CDR1 DFQATT, CDR2 SNEGSKA (reference sequence). The CDR3 runs to 19 residues. This clonotype was counted many times. For TCRbeta, the library was prepared with unique molecular identifiers. TCRdb analysed the PCR reads with MiXCR anew, one entry per CDR3 protein. Of around 700,000 distinct CDR3 sequences in the sample, under 15% are singletons; the top ten hold 0.79%. The source was PBMCs, collected before TCRalphabeta/CD19-depleted stem cell transplant. The receptor comes from a girl aged 2 to 9 with congenital amegakaryocytic thrombocytopenia, due to receive a stem cell transplant. V gene TRBV20-1 combines with J gene TRBJ2-4; 12 positions agree with TRBD2. CDR3 residues: CSARDWASGGAAAKNIQYF. As DNA, the CDR3 is TGCAGTGCTAGAGATTGGGCTAGCGGGGGGGCGGCGGCCAAAAACATTCAGTACTTC.